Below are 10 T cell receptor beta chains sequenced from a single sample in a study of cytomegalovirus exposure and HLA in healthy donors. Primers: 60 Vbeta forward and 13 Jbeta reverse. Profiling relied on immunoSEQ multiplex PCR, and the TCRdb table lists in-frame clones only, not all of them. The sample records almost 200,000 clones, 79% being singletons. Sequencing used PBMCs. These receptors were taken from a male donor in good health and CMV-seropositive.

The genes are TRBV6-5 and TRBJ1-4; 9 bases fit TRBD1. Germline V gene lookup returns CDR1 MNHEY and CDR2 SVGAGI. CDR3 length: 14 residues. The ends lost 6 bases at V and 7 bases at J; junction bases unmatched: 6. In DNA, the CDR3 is TGTGCCAGCAGGTCACAGGGGGCGGGTGAAAAACTGTTTTTT. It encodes CASRSQGAGEKLFF.

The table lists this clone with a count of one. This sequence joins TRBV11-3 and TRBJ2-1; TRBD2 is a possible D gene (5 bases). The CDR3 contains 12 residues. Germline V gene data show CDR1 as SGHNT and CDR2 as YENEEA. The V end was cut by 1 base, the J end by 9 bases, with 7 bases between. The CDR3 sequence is CASSLARGEQFF. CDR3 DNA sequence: TGTGCCAGCAGCTTAGCTCGGGGTGAGCAGTTCTTC.

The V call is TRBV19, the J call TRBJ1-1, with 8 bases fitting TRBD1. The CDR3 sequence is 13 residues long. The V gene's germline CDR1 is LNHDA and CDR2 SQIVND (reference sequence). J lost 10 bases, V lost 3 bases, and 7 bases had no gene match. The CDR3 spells CASSILNDRGAFF. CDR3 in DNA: TGTGCCAGTAGTATTCTCAACGACAGGGGAGCTTTCTTT.

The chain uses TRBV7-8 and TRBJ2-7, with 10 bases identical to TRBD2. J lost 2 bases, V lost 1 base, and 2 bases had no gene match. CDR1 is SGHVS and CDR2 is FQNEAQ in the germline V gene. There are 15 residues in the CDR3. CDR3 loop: CASSLGTSGTYEQYF. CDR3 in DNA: TGTGCCAGCAGCTTAGGGACTAGCGGAACCTACGAGCAGTACTTC.

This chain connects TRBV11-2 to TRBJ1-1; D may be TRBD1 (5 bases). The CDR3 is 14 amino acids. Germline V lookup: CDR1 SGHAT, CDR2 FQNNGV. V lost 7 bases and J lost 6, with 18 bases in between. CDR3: CASIGLGGFPEAFF. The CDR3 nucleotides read TGTGCCAGCATCGGTCTGGGGGGATTCCCTGAAGCTTTCTTT.

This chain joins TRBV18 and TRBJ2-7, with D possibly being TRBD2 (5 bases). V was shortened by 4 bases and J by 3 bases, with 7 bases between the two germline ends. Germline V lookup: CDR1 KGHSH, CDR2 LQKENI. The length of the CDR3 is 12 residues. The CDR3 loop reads CASSRRDYEQYF. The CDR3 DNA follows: TGTGCCAGCTCACGACGGGACTACGAGCAGTACTTC. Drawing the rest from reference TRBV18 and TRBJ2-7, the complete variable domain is NAGVMQNPRHLVRRRGQEARLRCSPMKGHSHVYWYRQLPEEGLKFMVYLQKENIIDESGMPKERFSAEFPKEGPSILRIQQVVRGDSAAYFCASSRRDYEQYFGPGTRLTVT.

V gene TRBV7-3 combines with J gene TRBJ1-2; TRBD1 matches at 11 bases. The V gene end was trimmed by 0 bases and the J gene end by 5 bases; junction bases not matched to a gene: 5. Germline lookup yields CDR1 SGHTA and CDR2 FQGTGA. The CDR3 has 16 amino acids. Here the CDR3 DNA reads TGTGCCAGCAGCTTAACGGGGACAGGGGGGGCATATGGCTACACCTTC. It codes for CASSLTGTGGAYGYTF.

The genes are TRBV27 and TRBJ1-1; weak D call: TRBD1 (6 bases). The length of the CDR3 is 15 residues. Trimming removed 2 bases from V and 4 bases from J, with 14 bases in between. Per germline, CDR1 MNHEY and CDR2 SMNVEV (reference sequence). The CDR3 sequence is CASSLGSTGTTEAFF. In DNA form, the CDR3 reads TGTGCCAGCAGTTTAGGTTCCACAGGGACCACTGAAGCTTTCTTT.

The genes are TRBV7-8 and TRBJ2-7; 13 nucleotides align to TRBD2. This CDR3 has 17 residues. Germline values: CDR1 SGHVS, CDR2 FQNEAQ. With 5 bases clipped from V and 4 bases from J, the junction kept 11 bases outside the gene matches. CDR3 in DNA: TGTGCCAGCAGCGCTGAAATCTCGGGACTAGCGGGGTACGAGCAGTACTTC. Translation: CASSAEISGLAGYEQYF.

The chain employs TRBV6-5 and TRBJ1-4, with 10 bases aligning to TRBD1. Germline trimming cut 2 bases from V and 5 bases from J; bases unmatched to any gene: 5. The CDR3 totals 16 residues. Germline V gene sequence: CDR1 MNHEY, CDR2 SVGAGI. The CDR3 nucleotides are TGTGCCAGCAGTTACGGGACAGGGGCGGGGAATGAAAAACTGTTTTTT. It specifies CASSYGTGAGNEKLFF.